The sequence of this T cell receptor (beta chain) was determined in a study of blood T cell repertoires in COVID-19. Germline assignment: CDR1 KGHSH and CDR2 LQKENI. This CDR3 has 15 residues. The ends lost 5 bases at V and 5 bases at J; junction bases unmatched: 9. In the source study's methods: Estimation of nucleated cell counts relied on the amplification of reference gene primers. Assay used: immunoSEQ multiplex PCR; TCRdb lists only in-frame clones, some missing. V and J calls and clone size are those listed in that table; D and trimming were worked out from the DNA. The sample has roughly 100,000 clones, around 90% seen once.

The rearrangement links TRBV18 to TRBJ2-1, with 7 bases identical to TRBD1. Sequenced sample: peripheral blood. The source of this sequence is a man aged 45-60 years with active or convalescent COVID-19. CDR3 residues: CASSTTRQGHNEQFF. The CDR3, as DNA: TGTGCCAGCTCAACCACGAGACAGGGACACAATGAGCAGTTCTTC.